This is a list of T cell receptor beta chains from one sample in a study of blood T cell repertoires in COVID-19. Only in-frame clones appear in the TCRdb table, and some are missing; sequencing was by immunoSEQ multiplex PCR. This sample has around 35,000 clones; around 87% occur once, and the top ten carry 44%. The material sequenced was peripheral blood. Receptors were obtained from a human donor in a cohort sampled during active COVID-19. Both conserved end residues are part of each CDR3. Each record gives: J gene, V gene, CDR3 length, D gene, clone size, CDR3 protein, CDR3 DNA. The D gene is left open where the match is weak. Where a row states a size, it is once, few, many or the class of an expanded clone; other rows omit it.

TRBJ2-6 TRBV3-1/TRBV3-2 16 TRBD1 NA CASSGTGYSGANVLTF TGTGCCAGCAGTGGGACAGGATACTCTGGGGCCAACGTCCTGACTTTC
TRBJ1-2 TRBV6-5 14 TRBD1 NA CASSFDGQGYGYTF TGTGCCAGCAGCTTCGATGGACAGGGCTATGGCTACACCTTC
TRBJ1-2 TRBV6-5 14 TRBD1 once CASSMQGDLYGYTF TGTGCCAGCAGTATGCAGGGGGACCTATATGGCTACACCTTC
TRBJ2-3 TRBV10-3 16 NA NA CAISATSGAAGDTQYF TGTGCCATCAGTGCGACCTCAGGGGCCGCGGGAGATACGCAGTATTTT
TRBJ2-1 TRBV10-3 14 TRBD1 NA CATRTGTGTSEQFF TGTGCCACCAGAACCGGGACAGGGACCAGTGAGCAGTTCTTC
TRBJ2-1 TRBV6-1 14 NA NA CASSEEAPVREQFF TGTGCCAGCAGTGAAGAAGCCCCCGTGCGTGAGCAGTTCTTC
TRBJ1-6 TRBV19 13 TRBD1 NA CASNDREHSPLHF TGTGCCAGTAATGACAGGGAACACTCACCCCTCCACTTT
TRBJ2-2 TRBV7-2 16 NA few CASSFQGSIDTGELFF TGTGCCAGCAGCTTTCAGGGAAGTATTGACACCGGGGAGCTGTTTTTT
TRBJ1-5 TRBV6-7 16 NA NA CASRPRDPRRNQPQHF TGTGCCAGCAGACCCAGGGATCCCAGACGCAATCAGCCCCAGCATTTT
TRBJ2-5 TRBV7-2 17 TRBD2 NA CASSLASGGAGGETQYF TGTGCCAGCAGCTTAGCTAGCGGGGGGGCTGGGGGAGAGACCCAGTACTTC
TRBJ1-2 TRBV18 15 NA NA CASSPRQGHADGYTF TGTGCCAGCTCACCACGCCAGGGGCATGCGGATGGCTACACCTTC
TRBJ2-3 TRBV7-2 17 TRBD2 NA CASSFLSSGGRADTQYF TGTGCCAGCAGCTTCCTCTCTAGCGGGGGGCGGGCAGATACGCAGTATTTT
TRBJ2-5 TRBV5-1 15 NA NA CASSAGTMVQETQYF TGCGCCAGCAGTGCCGGGACAATGGTACAAGAGACCCAGTACTTC
TRBJ2-5 TRBV28 13 TRBD2 NA CASSPSGGETQYF TGTGCCAGCAGCCCATCGGGGGGAGAGACCCAGTACTTC
TRBJ1-2 TRBV28 15 TRBD1 hyperexpanded CASSLWAGGFYGYTF TGTGCCAGCAGTTTATGGGCAGGGGGATTCTATGGCTACACCTTC
TRBJ2-5 TRBV7-8 14 TRBD2 NA CASSFSGGGETQYF TGTGCCAGCAGCTTTAGCGGGGGGGGTGAGACCCAGTACTTC
TRBJ2-4 TRBV5-8 12 TRBD1 NA CASSLAGRGQPF TGTGCCAGCAGCTTGGCGGGCAGGGGGCAACCCTTC
TRBJ1-5 TRBV19 13 NA NA CATNTGNWQPQHF TGTGCCACAAACACAGGGAACTGGCAGCCCCAGCATTTT
TRBJ1-5 TRBV7-2 15 TRBD1 NA CASSWGQGGNQPQHF TGTGCCAGCAGCTGGGGACAGGGGGGCAATCAGCCCCAGCATTTT
TRBJ1-5 TRBV2 14 NA NA CASSGGLGNQPQHF TGTGCCAGCAGTGGAGGATTGGGCAATCAGCCCCAGCATTTT
TRBJ1-5 TRBV9 15 TRBD1 NA CASSSGQGGPQPQHF TGTGCCAGCAGCTCGGGACAGGGGGGTCCTCAGCCCCAGCATTTT
TRBJ2-7 TRBV28 15 NA NA CASSSPGGALYEQYF TGTGCCAGCAGTTCCCCCGGTGGGGCACTCTACGAGCAGTACTTC
TRBJ2-4 TRBV5-6 14 NA NA CASRAGITENIQYF TGTGCCAGCAGGGCGGGGATTACAGAAAACATTCAGTACTTC
TRBJ1-6 TRBV7-2 13 NA NA CASSTQGSAPLHF TGTGCCAGCAGCACACAGGGAAGCGCACCCCTCCACTTT
TRBJ1-1 TRBV28 12 TRBD1 NA CARQGAQTEAFF TGTGCCCGACAGGGTGCTCAAACTGAAGCTTTCTTT
TRBJ1-5 TRBV7-9 13 TRBD1 NA CASSSTGSEPQHF TGTGCCAGCAGCTCGACAGGGTCTGAGCCCCAGCATTTT
TRBJ2-5 TRBV10-3 14 TRBD2 NA CAISATSGQETQYF TGTGCCATCAGTGCAACTAGCGGACAAGAGACCCAGTACTTC
TRBJ2-1 TRBV7-3 15 NA NA CASSLEGAMHNEQFF TGTGCCAGCAGCTTGGAGGGGGCGATGCACAATGAGCAGTTCTTC
TRBJ1-5 TRBV28 16 NA NA CASSLWGGAGDQPQHF TGTGCCAGCAGTTTGTGGGGGGGCGCGGGGGATCAGCCCCAGCATTTT
TRBJ1-3 TRBV3-1/TRBV3-2 14 TRBD1 NA CASSPRDRGNTIYF TGTGCCAGCAGCCCCCGGGACAGGGGAAACACCATATATTTT
TRBJ2-6 TRBV5-1 16 TRBD1 NA CASSLARGQGANVLTF TGCGCCAGCAGCTTGGCCAGGGGACAGGGGGCGAATGTCCTGACTTTC
TRBJ2-1 TRBV5-6 16 TRBD2 NA CASSLHGGVFYNEQFF TGTGCCAGCAGCTTGCACGGGGGGGTGTTCTACAATGAGCAGTTCTTC
TRBJ2-7 TRBV6-5 12 NA NA CASESGSSSQYF TGTGCCAGTGAGAGCGGTTCCTCGTCGCAGTACTTC
TRBJ1-2 TRBV5-1 15 NA NA CASTQSTGVNYGYTF TGCGCCAGCACTCAATCGACAGGAGTTAACTATGGCTACACCTTC
TRBJ2-7 TRBV28 13 TRBD1 NA CASSGTGSYEQYF TGTGCCAGCAGTGGGACAGGTTCTTACGAGCAGTACTTC
TRBJ2-7 TRBV3-1/TRBV3-2 14 NA NA CASSPRGTSYEQYF TGTGCCAGCAGCCCTAGAGGTACCTCGTACGAGCAGTACTTC
TRBJ1-4 TRBV4-2 16 TRBD1 NA CASSQGATGGNEKLFF TGTGCCAGCAGCCAGGGGGCCACAGGGGGCAATGAAAAACTGTTTTTT
TRBJ1-1 TRBV4-1 14 NA NA CATQATGYSAEAFF TGCGCCACCCAAGCTACAGGGTATAGCGCTGAAGCTTTCTTT
TRBJ2-3 TRBV7-9 16 TRBD1 NA CASSLAEGQATDTQYF TGTGCCAGCAGCTTAGCGGAGGGACAGGCCACAGATACGCAGTATTTT
TRBJ2-5 TRBV7-3 15 TRBD2 NA CASSDQRGGQETQYF TGTGCCAGCAGCGACCAGCGGGGGGGCCAAGAGACCCAGTACTTC
TRBJ2-2 TRBV6-5 13 NA NA CASSLSSTGELFF TGTGCCAGCAGCCTTAGCTCGACCGGGGAGCTGTTTTTT
TRBJ1-6 TRBV19 15 NA once CASSSWSSYNSPLHF TGTGCCAGTAGTAGCTGGAGCTCCTATAATTCACCCCTCCACTTT
TRBJ2-7 TRBV5-1 14 TRBD1 NA CASSFGQGSGEQYF TGCGCCAGCAGCTTCGGACAGGGGTCGGGGGAGCAGTACTTC
TRBJ2-5 TRBV12-3/TRBV12-4 13 NA NA CASSTGSRETQYF TGTGCCAGCAGTACAGGGTCCCGGGAGACCCAGTACTTC
TRBJ1-5 TRBV28 18 TRBD1 NA CASSSRISDRYSNQPQHF TGTGCCAGCAGTTCCCGGATTTCGGACAGGTATAGCAATCAGCCCCAGCATTTT
TRBJ1-2 TRBV10-3 12 NA NA CAISVTGQGYTF TGTGCCATCAGTGTTACAGGACAAGGCTACACCTTC
TRBJ1-2 TRBV6-5 14 TRBD1 NA CASTVGTGNYGYTF TGTGCCAGCACCGTCGGGACAGGAAATTATGGCTACACCTTC
TRBJ2-3 TRBV3-1/TRBV3-2 16 NA NA CASSQEGLQGTDTQYF TGTGCCAGCAGCCAGGAGGGGCTCCAAGGCACAGATACGCAGTATTTT
TRBJ1-3 TRBV12-3/TRBV12-4 13 TRBD1 NA CASSRGTGNTIYF TGTGCCAGCTCCAGGGGGACTGGAAACACCATATATTTT
TRBJ1-2 TRBV5-4 17 TRBD1 once CASSLAPVGQGARGYTF TGTGCCAGCAGCTTGGCGCCGGTAGGACAGGGGGCGAGAGGCTACACCTTC
TRBJ2-2 TRBV9 16 NA NA CASSVRRVPGTGELFF TGTGCCAGCAGCGTACGGCGTGTCCCGGGCACCGGGGAGCTGTTTTTT
TRBJ2-2 TRBV2 14 TRBD1 NA CASSAQGAIGELFF TGTGCCAGCAGTGCACAGGGGGCTATCGGGGAGCTGTTTTTT
TRBJ2-2 TRBV28 12 NA NA CASSFFTGELFF TGTGCCAGCAGTTTCTTCACCGGGGAGCTGTTTTTT
TRBJ2-7 TRBV24-1 15 TRBD1 NA CATSDLVDRVHEQYF TGTGCCACCAGTGATTTGGTGGACAGGGTCCACGAGCAGTACTTC
TRBJ1-5 TRBV4-1 16 NA NA CASSREYRAGSQPQHF TGCGCCAGCAGCCGAGAATACAGGGCTGGTAGTCAGCCCCAGCATTTT
TRBJ1-5 TRBV7-2 13 NA NA CASSFSSYQPQHF TGTGCCAGCAGCTTCTCTTCCTATCAGCCCCAGCATTTT
TRBJ2-4 TRBV19 17 NA once CASSGGIGTLAKNIQYF TGTGCCAGTAGTGGGGGAATTGGGACACTAGCCAAAAACATTCAGTACTTC
TRBJ1-1 TRBV7-2 14 NA NA CASSLQEWDTEAFF TGTGCCAGCAGCCTGCAGGAATGGGACACTGAAGCTTTCTTT
TRBJ2-7 TRBV6-6 15 TRBD1 NA CASSYSDRGTYEQYF TGTGCCAGCAGTTACTCGGACAGGGGGACCTACGAGCAGTACTTC
TRBJ1-2 TRBV4-3 13 NA NA CASSQDQTGGYTF TGCGCCAGCAGCCAAGATCAAACGGGTGGCTACACCTTC